The sequence of this TCR beta chain was determined in a study of blood T cell repertoires in COVID-19. Sequencing was performed with immunoSEQ multiplex PCR; in TCRdb, only in-frame clones are kept and a portion is missing. The table shows 350,000 or so clones, with roughly 89% occurring only once. This clone was counted once. The sequencing sample was made of peripheral blood. This TCR derives from a woman aged 60-70 years with COVID-19, enrolled during active disease.

The CDR3 here is CASSSRGVGGYTF. CDR3 DNA sequence: TGTGCCAGCAGTTCCCGGGGTGTGGGAGGCTACACCTTC. J is TRBJ1-2 and V is TRBV27; D gene unclear. V lost 4 bases, J lost 8 bases, and 14 bases lay in between. Germline V lookup: CDR1 MNHEY, CDR2 SMNVEV (reference sequence). The CDR3 is 13 residues long.